The clone carrying this T cell receptor beta chain was detected a few times. Its specificity is unknown. Per the germline V gene, CDR1 is SGHRS and CDR2 is YFSETQ. This CDR3 spans 13 amino acids. Germline trimming cut 6 bases from V and 5 bases from J; bases unmatched to any gene: 5. With the Oncomine TCR Beta short-read assay, DNA from cultured CD4+ T cells was sequenced. TCRdb processed the PCR reads anew with MiXCR; each CDR3 protein has one entry. The table lists around 8,500 distinct CDR3 sequences, about a fifth of them singletons, with around 20% in the top ten. Treatment noted: approximately 9-day PBMC culture with coronavirus spike peptide pools or control peptides (ViraFEST assay). This specimen comes from a study of vaccination and CD4 T cells after COVID-19. Study observations and caveats: Analysis covered relatively few convalescent patients and lacked any early post-infection timepoints.

The sequences come from CD4+ T cells from blood, cultured in vitro, collected after SARS-CoV-2 vaccination. This receptor was taken from a human donor who had recovered from COVID-19. The V call is TRBV5-1, the J call TRBJ2-5, with 9 bases fitting TRBD1. The CDR3 DNA reads as TGCGCCAGCACCCCCGGACAGGGGGAGACCCAGTACTTC. This translates into CASTPGQGETQYF.